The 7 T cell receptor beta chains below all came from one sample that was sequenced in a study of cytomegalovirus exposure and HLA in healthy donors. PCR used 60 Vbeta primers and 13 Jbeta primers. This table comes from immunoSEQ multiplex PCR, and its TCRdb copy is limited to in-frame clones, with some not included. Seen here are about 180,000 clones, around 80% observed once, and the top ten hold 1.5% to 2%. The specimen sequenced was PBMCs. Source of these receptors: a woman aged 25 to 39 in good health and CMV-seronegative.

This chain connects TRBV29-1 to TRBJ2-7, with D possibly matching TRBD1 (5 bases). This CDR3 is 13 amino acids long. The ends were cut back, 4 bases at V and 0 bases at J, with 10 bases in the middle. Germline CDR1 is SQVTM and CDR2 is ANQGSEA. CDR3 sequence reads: CSVVGHPSYEQYF. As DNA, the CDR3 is TGCAGCGTTGTTGGACACCCCTCCTACGAGCAGTACTTC.

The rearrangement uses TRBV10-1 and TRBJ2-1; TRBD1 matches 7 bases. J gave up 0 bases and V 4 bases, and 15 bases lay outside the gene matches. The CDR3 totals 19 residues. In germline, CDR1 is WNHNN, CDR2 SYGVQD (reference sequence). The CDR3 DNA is TGCGCCAGCAGTGCCCGACACTTAACAGGGGATCCCTCCTACAATGAGCAGTTCTTC. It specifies CASSARHLTGDPSYNEQFF.

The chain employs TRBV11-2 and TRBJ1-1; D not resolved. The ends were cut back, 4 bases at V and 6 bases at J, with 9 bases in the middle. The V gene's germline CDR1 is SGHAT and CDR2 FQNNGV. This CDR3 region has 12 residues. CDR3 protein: CASSSRRSEAFF. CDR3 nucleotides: TGTGCCAGCAGCTCCAGGAGGTCTGAAGCTTTCTTT.

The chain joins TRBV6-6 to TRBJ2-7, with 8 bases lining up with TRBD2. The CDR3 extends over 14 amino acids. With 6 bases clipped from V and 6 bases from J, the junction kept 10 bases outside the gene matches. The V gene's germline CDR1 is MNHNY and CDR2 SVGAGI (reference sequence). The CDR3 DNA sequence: TGTGCCAGCAGGCTAACCGGGACTAGAGGCGAGCAGTACTTC. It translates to CASRLTGTRGEQYF.

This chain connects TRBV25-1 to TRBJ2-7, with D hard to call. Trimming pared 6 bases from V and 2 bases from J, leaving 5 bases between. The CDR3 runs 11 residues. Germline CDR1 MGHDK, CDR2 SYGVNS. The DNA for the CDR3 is TGTGCCAGCAGACGAGCCTACGAGCAGTACTTC. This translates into CASRRAYEQYF.

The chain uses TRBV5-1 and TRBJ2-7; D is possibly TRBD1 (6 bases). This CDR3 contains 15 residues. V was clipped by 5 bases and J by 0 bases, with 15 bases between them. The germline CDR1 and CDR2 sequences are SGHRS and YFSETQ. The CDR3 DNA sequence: TGCGCCAGCAGGAAGTTCGGACAGCTCTCCTACGAGCAGTACTTC. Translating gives CASRKFGQLSYEQYF. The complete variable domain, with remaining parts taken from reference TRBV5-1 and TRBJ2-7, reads KAGVTQTPRYLIKTRGQQVTLSCSPISGHRSVSWYQQTPGQGLQFLFEYFSETQRNKGNFPGRFSGRQFSNSRSEMNVSTLELGDSALYLCASRKFGQLSYEQYFGPGTRLTVT.

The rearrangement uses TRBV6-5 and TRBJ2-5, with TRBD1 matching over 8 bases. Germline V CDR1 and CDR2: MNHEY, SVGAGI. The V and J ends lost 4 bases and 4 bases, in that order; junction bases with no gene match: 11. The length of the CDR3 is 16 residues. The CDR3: CASSFLSRGRAETQYF. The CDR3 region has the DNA TGTGCCAGCAGTTTTCTAAGCAGGGGGCGGGCAGAGACCCAGTACTTC.